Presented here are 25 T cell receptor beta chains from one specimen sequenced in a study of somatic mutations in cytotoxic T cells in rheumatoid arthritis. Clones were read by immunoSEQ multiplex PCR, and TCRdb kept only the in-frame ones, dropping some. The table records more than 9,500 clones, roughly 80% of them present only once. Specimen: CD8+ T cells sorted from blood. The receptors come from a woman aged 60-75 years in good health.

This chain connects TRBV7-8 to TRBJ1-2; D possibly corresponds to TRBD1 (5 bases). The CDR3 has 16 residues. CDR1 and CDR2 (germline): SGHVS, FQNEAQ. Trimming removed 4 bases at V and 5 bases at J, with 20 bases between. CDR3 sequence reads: CASSSLTKDSIYGYTF. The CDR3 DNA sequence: TGTGCCAGCAGCTCGCTAACAAAAGACAGTATTTATGGCTACACCTTC.

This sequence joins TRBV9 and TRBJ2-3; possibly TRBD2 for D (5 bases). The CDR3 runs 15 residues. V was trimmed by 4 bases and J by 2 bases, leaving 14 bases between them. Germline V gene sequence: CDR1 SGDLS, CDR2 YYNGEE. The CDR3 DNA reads TGTGCCAGCAGCCGCTCCGGGGTAGTCACAGATACGCAGTATTTT. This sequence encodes CASSRSGVVTDTQYF.

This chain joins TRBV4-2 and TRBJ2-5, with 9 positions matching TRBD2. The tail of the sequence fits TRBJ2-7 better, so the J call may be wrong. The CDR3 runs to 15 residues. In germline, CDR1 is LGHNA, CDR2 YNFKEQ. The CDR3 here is CASSPRSGGNYEQYF. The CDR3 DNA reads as TGTGCCAGCAGCCCGAGGAGCGGGGGGAACTACGAGCAGTACTTC.

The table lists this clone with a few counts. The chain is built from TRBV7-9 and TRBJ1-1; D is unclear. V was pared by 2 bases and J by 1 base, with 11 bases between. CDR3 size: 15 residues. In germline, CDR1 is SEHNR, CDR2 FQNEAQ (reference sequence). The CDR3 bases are TGTGCCAGCAGCTTATATGAGACTCCGAACACTGAAGCTTTCTTT. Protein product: CASSLYETPNTEAFF.

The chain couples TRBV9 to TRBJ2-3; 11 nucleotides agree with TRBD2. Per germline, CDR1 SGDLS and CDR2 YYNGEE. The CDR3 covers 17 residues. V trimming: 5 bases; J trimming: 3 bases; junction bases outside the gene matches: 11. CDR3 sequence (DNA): TGTGCCAGCAGGTCAAAATCCGGGACTAGCGGTACAGATACGCAGTATTTT. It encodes CASRSKSGTSGTDTQYF.

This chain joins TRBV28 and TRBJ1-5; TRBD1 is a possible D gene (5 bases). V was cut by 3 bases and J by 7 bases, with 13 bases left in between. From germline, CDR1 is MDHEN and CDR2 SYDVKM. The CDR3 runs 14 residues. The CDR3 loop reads CASSLGQARQPQHF. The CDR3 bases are TGTGCCAGCAGTTTGGGGCAAGCAAGGCAGCCCCAGCATTTT.

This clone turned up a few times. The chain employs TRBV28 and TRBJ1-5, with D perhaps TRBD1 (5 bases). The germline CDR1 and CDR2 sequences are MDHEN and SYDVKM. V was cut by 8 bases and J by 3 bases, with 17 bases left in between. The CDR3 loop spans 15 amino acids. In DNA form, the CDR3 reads TGTGCCAGCCGTCCGGAGGGGAGTTCCAATCAGCCCCAGCATTTT. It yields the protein CASRPEGSSNQPQHF.

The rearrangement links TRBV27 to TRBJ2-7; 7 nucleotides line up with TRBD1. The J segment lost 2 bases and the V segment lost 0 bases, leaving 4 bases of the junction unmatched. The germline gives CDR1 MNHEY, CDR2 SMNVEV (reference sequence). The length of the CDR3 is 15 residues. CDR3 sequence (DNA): TGTGCCAGCAGTTTATCCAGGGACAGAGCCTACGAGCAGTACTTC. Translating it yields CASSLSRDRAYEQYF.

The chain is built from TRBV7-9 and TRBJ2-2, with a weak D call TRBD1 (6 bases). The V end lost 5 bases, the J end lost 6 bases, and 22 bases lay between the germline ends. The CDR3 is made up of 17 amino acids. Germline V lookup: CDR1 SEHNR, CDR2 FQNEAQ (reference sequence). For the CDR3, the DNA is TGTGCCAGCAGCCGAGGGCCTAAATTACAGGGTGCCGGGGAGCTGTTTTTT. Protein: CASSRGPKLQGAGELFF.

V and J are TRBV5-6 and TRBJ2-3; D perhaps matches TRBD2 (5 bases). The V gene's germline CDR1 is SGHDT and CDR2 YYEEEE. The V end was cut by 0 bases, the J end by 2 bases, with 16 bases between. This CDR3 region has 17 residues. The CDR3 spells CASSLGTLSGVTDTQYF. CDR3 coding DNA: TGTGCCAGCAGCTTGGGTACCCTCTCCGGGGTCACAGATACGCAGTATTTT.

DNA for the CDR3: TGTGCCAGCATCCTTCCGGGTGGAAGAGAGACCCAGTACTTC. This codes for CASILPGGRETQYF. The J gene is TRBJ2-5, the V gene TRBV2; no clear D. The CDR3 spans 14 residues. CDR1 SNHLY and CDR2 FYNNEI come from the germline V gene. Trimming cost V 7 bases and J 4 bases, with 16 bases left between them.

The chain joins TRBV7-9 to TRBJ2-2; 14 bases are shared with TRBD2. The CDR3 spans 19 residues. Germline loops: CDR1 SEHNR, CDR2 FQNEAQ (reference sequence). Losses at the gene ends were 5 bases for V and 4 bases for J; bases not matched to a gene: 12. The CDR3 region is CASSRKTSGGASVTGELFF. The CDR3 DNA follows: TGTGCCAGCAGCCGAAAGACTAGCGGGGGGGCTTCAGTCACCGGGGAGCTGTTTTTT.

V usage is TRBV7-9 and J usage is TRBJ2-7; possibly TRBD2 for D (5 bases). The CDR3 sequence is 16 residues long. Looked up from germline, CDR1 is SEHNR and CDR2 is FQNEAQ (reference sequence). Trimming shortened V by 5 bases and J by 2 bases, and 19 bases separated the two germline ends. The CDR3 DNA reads TGTGCCAGCAGCCCCATCCGGGGTGGCCCCACCTACGAGCAGTACTTC. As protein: CASSPIRGGPTYEQYF.

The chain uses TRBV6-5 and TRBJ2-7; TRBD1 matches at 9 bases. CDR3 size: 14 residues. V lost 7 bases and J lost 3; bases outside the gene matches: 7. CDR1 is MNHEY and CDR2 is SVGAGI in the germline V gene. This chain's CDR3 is CASTYPGQGYEQYF. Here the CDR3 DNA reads TGTGCCAGCACCTATCCGGGACAGGGCTACGAGCAGTACTTC.

CDR3 coding DNA: TGCAGCGTTGGCCCTAGCGGGGCTCTCCAAGAGACCCAGTACTTC. As protein: CSVGPSGALQETQYF. This rearrangement joins TRBV29-1 to TRBJ2-5, with 9 nucleotides matching TRBD2. The CDR3 loop spans 15 amino acids. Trimming at V came to 4 bases and at J to 1 base, leaving 7 bases not matched to a gene. CDR1 is SQVTM, CDR2 ANQGSEA, per germline.

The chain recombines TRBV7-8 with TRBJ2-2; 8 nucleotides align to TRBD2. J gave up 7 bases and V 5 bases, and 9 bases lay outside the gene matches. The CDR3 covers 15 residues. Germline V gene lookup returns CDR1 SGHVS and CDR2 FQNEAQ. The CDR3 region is CASSKDLAGGGELFF. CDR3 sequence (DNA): TGTGCCAGCAGCAAAGACCTTGCGGGGGGCGGGGAGCTGTTTTTT.

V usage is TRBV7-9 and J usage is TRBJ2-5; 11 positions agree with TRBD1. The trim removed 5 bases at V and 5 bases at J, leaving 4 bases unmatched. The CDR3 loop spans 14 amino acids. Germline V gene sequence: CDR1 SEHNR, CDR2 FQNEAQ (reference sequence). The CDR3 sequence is CASSLGQGEETQYF. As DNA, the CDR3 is TGTGCCAGCAGCCTGGGACAGGGGGAGGAGACCCAGTACTTC.

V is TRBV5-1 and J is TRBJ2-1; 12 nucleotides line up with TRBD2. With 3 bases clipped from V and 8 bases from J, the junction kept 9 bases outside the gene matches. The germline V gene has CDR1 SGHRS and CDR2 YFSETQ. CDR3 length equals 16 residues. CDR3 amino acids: CASSWTLAGGQDEQFF. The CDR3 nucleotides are TGCGCCAGCAGCTGGACCCTAGCGGGGGGGCAAGATGAGCAGTTCTTC.

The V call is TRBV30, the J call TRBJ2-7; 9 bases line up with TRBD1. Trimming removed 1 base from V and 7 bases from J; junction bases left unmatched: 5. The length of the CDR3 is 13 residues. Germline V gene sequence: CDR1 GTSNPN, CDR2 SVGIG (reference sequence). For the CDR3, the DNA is TGTGCCTGGAGTGCCGACAGGGGGGGGGAGCAGTACGTC. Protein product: CAWSADRGGEQYV.

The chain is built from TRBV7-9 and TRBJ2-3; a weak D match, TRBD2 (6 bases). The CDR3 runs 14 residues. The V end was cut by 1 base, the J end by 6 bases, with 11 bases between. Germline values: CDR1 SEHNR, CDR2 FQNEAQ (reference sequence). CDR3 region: CASSLERARDTQYF. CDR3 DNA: TGTGCCAGCAGCTTAGAGCGGGCAAGGGATACGCAGTATTTT.

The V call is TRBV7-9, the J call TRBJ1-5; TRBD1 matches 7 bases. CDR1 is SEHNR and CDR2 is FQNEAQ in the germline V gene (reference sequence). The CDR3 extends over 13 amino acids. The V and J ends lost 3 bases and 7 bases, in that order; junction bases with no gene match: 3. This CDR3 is CASSFDREQPQHF. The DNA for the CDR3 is TGTGCCAGCAGCTTCGACAGGGAGCAGCCCCAGCATTTT.

CDR3 loop: CASSPSGVAKNIQYF. In DNA form, the CDR3 reads TGTGCCAGCAGCCCTTCGGGGGTAGCCAAAAACATTCAGTACTTC. The chain is built from TRBV9 and TRBJ2-4, with D perhaps matching TRBD2 (6 bases). CDR1 and CDR2 from the germline V gene are SGDLS and YYNGEE. The CDR3 sequence is 15 residues long. Trimming left V 4 bases short and J 0 bases short, with 11 bases between.

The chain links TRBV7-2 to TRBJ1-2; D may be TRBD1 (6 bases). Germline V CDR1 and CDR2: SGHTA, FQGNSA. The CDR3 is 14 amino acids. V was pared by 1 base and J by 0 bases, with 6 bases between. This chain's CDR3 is CASSLGTANYGYTF. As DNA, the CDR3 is TGTGCCAGCAGCTTAGGGACAGCTAACTATGGCTACACCTTC.

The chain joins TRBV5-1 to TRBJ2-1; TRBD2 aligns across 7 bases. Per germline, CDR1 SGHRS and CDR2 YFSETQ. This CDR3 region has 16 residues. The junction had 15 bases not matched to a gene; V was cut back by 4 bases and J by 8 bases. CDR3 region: CASSKLRLAGVHEQFF. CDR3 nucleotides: TGCGCCAGCAGCAAACTCCGATTGGCGGGGGTCCATGAGCAGTTCTTC.

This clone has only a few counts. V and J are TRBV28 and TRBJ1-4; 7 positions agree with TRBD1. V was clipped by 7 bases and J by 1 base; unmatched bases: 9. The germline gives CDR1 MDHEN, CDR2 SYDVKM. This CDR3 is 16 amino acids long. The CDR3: CASNHGQEGTNEKLFF. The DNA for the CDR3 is TGTGCCAGCAATCACGGACAGGAGGGAACTAATGAAAAACTGTTTTTT.